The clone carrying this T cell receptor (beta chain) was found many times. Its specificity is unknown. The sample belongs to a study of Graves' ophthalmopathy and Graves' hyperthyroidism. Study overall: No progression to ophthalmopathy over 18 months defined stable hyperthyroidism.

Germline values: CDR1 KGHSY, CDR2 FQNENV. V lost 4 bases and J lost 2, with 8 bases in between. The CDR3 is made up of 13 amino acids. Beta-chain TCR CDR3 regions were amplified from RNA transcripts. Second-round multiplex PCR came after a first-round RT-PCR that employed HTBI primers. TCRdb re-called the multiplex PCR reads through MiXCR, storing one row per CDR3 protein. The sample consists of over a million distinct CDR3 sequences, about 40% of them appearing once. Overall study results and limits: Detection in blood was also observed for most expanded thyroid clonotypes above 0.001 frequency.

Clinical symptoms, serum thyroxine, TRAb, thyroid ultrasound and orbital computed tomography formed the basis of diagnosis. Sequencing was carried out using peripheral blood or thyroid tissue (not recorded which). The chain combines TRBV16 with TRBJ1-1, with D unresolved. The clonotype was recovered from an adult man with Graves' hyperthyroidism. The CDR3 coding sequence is TGTGCCAGCAGCCCGAACGTAAACACTGAAGCTTTCTTT. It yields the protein CASSPNVNTEAFF.